This section outlines one TCR beta chain sequence together with its context. The data were produced by immunoSEQ multiplex PCR, yet TCRdb's version contains in-frame clones alone and is incomplete. This table has approximately 340,000 clones, around 70% appearing once. The data were obtained in a study of shared clonotypes between healthy human individuals. The CDR3 has 14 residues. With 0 bases clipped from V and 7 bases from J, the junction kept 4 bases outside the gene matches. CDR1 is SGHNT, CDR2 YYREEE, per germline (reference sequence). The chain couples TRBV5-4 to TRBJ1-2; 9 bases are a match to TRBD1. The sample was memory CD4+ T cells sorted from blood. The subset was: CD45RA-negative fraction. The sequence derives from a man aged 30 to 45 in good health. CDR3 nucleotides: TGTGCCAGCAGCTTGGTGGGACAGGGCGTTGGCTACACCTTC. It translates to CASSLVGQGVGYTF.